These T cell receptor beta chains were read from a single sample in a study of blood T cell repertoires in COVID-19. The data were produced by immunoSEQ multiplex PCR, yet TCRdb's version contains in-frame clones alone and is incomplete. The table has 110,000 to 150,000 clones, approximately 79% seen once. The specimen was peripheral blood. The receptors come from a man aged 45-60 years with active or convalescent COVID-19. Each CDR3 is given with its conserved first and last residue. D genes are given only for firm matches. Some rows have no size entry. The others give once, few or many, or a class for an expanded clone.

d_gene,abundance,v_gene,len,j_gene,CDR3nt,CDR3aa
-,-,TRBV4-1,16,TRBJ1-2,TGCGCCAGCAGCCAAACCGGACAACTGTCGATCTATGGCTACACCTTC,CASSQTGQLSIYGYTF
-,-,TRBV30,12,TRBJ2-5,TGTGCCTGGAATTCGGGCCAAGAGACCCAGTACTTC,CAWNSGQETQYF
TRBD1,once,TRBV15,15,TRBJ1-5,TGTGCCACCAGCAGGGGAACAGGGGGCAATCAGCCCCAGCATTTT,CATSRGTGGNQPQHF
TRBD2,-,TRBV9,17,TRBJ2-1,TGTGCCAGCAGCGGGAGACTAGCGGGAGGGCCTTACAATGAGCAGTTCTTC,CASSGRLAGGPYNEQFF
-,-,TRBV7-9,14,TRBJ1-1,TGTGCCAGCAGTCGCGGGGGAGGGAACACTGAAGCTTTCTTT,CASSRGGGNTEAFF
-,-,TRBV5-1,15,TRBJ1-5,TGCGCCAGCAGCTTATCGGGACTGGGCAATCAGCCCCAGCATTTT,CASSLSGLGNQPQHF
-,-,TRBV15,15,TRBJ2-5,TGTGCCACCAGCAGAGATCAGGCGACGGGGGAGACCCAGTACTTC,CATSRDQATGETQYF
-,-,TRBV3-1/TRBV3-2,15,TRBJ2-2,TGTGCCAGCAGCCAAATGAGCGGGTTCACCGGGGAGCTGTTTTTT,CASSQMSGFTGELFF
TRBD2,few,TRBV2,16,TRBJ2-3,TGTGCCACCGCTAGCGGGGTATTAGCTAGCACAGATACGCAGTATTTT,CATASGVLASTDTQYF
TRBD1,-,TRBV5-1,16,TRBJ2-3,TGCGCCAGCAGCTTGGGGAAGACAGGGCGGACAGATACGCAGTATTTT,CASSLGKTGRTDTQYF
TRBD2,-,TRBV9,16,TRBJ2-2,TGTGCCAGCAGCGTAGACCCTAGCGGGAGAACCGGGGAGCTGTTTTTT,CASSVDPSGRTGELFF
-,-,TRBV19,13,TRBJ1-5,TGTGCCAGTAGTACGGACAGAAATCAGCCCCAGCATTTT,CASSTDRNQPQHF
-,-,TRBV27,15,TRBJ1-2,TGTGCCAGCAGTTTAGATGCGGGGACTAACTATGGCTACACCTTC,CASSLDAGTNYGYTF
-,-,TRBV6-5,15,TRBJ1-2,TGTGCCAGCAGTTACACCGCGACGGGCTCGGGGGGAAAGATCTTC,CASSYTATGSGGKIF
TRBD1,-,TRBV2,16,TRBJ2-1,TGTGCCAGCAGTGACTTAACAGGGGGCGGCTACAATGAGCAGTTCTTC,CASSDLTGGGYNEQFF